The sequence of this T cell receptor beta chain was determined in a study of a mutant IDH1 vaccine in newly diagnosed glioma. Time point meaning: week 35, safety follow-up. With topical imiquimod, each dose of the vaccine consisted of 300 ug of mutant IDH1 20-mer peptide. During weeks 1, 3, 5, 7, 11, 15, 19 and 23, patients received eight vaccinations. In the case of this clone: Its antigen is undetermined.

TCRdb keeps only in-frame clones here, not all; method: immunoSEQ multiplex PCR. The table shows some 58,000 clones, with around 81% occurring only once. Trimming left V 1 base short and J 5 bases short, with 14 bases between. The CDR3 runs to 16 residues. Germline lookup yields CDR1 SGHTA and CDR2 FQGNSA. The sample in question was PBMCs, obtained from a glioma patient whose treatment included an IDH1 peptide vaccine. The clonotype comes from a man in his forties with glioma. V and J are TRBV7-2 and TRBJ2-2, with D possibly matching TRBD2 (6 bases). This CDR3 is CASSLGSLAATGELFF. CDR3 DNA sequence: TGTGCCAGCAGCTTAGGTTCACTAGCAGCGACCGGGGAGCTGTTTTTT.